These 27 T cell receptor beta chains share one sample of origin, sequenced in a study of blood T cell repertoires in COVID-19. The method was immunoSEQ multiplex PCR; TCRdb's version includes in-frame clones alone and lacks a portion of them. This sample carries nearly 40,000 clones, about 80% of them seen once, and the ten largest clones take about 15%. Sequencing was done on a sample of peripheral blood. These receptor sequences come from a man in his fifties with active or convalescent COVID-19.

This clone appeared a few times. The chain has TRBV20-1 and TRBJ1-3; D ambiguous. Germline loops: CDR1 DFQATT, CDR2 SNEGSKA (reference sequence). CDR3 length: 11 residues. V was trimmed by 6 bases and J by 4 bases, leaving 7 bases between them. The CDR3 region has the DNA TGCAGTGCCGCGGGCGGAAACACCATATATTTT. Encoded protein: CSAAGGNTIYF.

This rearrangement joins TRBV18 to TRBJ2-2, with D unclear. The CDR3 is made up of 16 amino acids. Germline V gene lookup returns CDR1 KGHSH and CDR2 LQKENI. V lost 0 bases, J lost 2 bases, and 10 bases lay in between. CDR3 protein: CASSPPVSGNTGELFF. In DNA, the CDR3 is TGTGCCAGCTCACCACCGGTCAGTGGTAACACCGGGGAGCTGTTTTTT. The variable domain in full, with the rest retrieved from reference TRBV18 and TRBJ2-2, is NAGVMQNPRHLVRRRGQEARLRCSPMKGHSHVYWYRQLPEEGLKFMVYLQKENIIDESGMPKERFSAEFPKEGPSILRIQQVVRGDSAAYFCASSPPVSGNTGELFFGEGSRLTVL.

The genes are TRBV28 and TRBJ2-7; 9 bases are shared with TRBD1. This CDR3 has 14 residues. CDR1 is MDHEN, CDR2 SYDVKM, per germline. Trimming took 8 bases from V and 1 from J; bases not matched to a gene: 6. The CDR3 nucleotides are TGTGCCAGCCGGGACAGGGCCGCTTCCTACGAGCAGTACTTC. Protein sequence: CASRDRAASYEQYF.

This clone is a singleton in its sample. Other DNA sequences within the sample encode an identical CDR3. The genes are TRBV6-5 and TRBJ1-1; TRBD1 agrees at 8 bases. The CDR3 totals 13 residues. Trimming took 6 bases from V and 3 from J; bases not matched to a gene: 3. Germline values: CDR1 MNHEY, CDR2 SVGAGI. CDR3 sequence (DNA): TGTGCCAGCAGAGGACAGGGAGACACTGAAGCTTTCTTT. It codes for CASRGQGDTEAFF.

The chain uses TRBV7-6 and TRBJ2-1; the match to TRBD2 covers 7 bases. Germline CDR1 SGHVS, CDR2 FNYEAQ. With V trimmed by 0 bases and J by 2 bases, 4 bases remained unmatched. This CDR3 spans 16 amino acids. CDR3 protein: CASSLAGGIAYNEQFF. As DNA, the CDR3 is TGTGCCAGCAGCTTAGCGGGGGGGATAGCCTACAATGAGCAGTTCTTC.

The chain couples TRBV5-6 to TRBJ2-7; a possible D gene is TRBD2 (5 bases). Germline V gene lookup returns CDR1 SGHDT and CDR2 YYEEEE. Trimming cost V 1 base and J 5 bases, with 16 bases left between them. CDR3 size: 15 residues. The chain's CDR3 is CASSLLGPLGNEQYF. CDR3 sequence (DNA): TGTGCCAGCAGCTTGTTAGGGCCCCTCGGGAACGAGCAGTACTTC. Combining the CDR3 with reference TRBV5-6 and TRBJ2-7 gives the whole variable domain DAGVTQSPTHLIKTRGQQVTLRCSPKSGHDTVSWYQQALGQGPQFIFQYYEEEERQRGNFPDRFSGHQFPNYSSELNVNALLLGDSALYLCASSLLGPLGNEQYFGPGTRLTVT.

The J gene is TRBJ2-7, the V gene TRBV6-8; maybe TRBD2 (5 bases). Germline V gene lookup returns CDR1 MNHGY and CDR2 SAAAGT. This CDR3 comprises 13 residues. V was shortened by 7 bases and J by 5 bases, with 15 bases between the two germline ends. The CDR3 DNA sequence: TGTGCCAGCACTAGGACTTTGGACCACGAGCAGTACTTC. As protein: CASTRTLDHEQYF.

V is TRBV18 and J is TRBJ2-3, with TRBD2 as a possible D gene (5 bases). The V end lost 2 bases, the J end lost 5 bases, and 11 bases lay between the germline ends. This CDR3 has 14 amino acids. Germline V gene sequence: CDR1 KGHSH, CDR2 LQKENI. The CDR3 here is CASSPSTTRDTQYF. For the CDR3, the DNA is TGTGCCAGCTCACCATCGACTACCCGAGATACGCAGTATTTT.

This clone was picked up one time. CDR3 in DNA: TGTGCCAGCTCACCCGTCAATGAGCAGTTCTTC. This gives the protein CASSPVNEQFF. The V call is TRBV18, the J call TRBJ2-1; D call uncertain. V lost 3 bases and J 6 bases, leaving 3 bases between the germline ends. Germline-derived CDR1 and CDR2 are KGHSH and LQKENI. The CDR3 spans 11 residues.

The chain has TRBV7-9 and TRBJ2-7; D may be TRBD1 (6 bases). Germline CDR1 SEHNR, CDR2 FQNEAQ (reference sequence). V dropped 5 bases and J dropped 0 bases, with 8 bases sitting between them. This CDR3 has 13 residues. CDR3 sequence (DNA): TGTGCCAGCAGCCGGGACAACTCCTACGAGCAGTACTTC. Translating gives CASSRDNSYEQYF.

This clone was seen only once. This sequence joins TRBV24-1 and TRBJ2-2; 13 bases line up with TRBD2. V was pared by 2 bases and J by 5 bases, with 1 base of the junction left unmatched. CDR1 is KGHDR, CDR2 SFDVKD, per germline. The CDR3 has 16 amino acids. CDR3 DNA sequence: TGTGCCACCAGTGATTCGACTAGCGGGGGGACCGGGGAGCTGTTTTTT. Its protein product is CATSDSTSGGTGELFF.

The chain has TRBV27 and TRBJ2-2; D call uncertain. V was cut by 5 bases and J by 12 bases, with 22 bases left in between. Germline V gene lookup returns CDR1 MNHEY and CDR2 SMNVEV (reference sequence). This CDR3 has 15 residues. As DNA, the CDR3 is TGTGCCAGCAGTCCCCCGGTCCATCCCCCAATAAAGCTGTTTTTT. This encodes CASSPPVHPPIKLFF.

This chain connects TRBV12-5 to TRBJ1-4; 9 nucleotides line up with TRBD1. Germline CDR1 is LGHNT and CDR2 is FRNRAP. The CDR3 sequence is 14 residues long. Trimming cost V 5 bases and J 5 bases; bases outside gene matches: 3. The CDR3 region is CASGLTGGNEKLFF. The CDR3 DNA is TGTGCTAGTGGTCTGACAGGGGGAAATGAAAAACTGTTTTTT.

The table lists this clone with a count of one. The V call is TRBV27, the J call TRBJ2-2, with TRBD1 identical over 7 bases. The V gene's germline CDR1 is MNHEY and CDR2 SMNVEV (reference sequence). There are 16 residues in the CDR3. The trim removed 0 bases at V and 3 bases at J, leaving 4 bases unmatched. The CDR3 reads CASSLSGDSYTGELFF. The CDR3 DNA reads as TGTGCCAGCAGTTTATCAGGGGACAGTTACACCGGGGAGCTGTTTTTT.

CDR3 residues: CASGQSNTEAFF. The CDR3 nucleotides read TGTGCCAGTGGACAGTCGAACACTGAAGCTTTCTTT. The chain uses TRBV2 and TRBJ1-1, with D maybe TRBD1 (6 bases). Germline values: CDR1 SNHLY, CDR2 FYNNEI. The CDR3 is 12 amino acids. Trimming removed 9 bases from V and 1 base from J, with 9 bases in between. Full variable domain (rest looked up from reference TRBV2 and TRBJ1-1): EPEVTQTPSHQVTQMGQEVILRCVPISNHLYFYWYRQILGQKVEFLVSFYNNEISEKSEIFDDQFSVERPDGSNFTLKIRSTKLEDSAMYFCASGQSNTEAFFGQGTRLTVV.

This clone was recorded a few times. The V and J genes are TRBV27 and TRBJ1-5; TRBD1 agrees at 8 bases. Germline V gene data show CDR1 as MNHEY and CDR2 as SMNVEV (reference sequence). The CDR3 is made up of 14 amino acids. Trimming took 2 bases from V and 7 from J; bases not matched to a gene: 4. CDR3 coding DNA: TGTGCCAGCAGTTTAGCCAGGGGGCAACAGCCCCAGCATTTT. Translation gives CASSLARGQQPQHF.

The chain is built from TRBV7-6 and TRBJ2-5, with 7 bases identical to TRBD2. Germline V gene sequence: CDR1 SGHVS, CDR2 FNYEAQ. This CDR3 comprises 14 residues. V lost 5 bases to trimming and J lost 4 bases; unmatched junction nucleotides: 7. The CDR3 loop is CASSLRTRGETQYF. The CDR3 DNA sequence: TGTGCCAGCAGCCTCCGGACTAGAGGAGAGACCCAGTACTTC.

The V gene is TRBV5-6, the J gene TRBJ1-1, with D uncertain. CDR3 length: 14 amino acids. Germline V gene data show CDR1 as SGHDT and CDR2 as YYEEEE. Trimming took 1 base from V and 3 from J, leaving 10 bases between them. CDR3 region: CASSLSVAHTEAFF. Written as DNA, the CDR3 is TGTGCCAGCAGCTTGTCCGTAGCTCACACTGAAGCTTTCTTT.

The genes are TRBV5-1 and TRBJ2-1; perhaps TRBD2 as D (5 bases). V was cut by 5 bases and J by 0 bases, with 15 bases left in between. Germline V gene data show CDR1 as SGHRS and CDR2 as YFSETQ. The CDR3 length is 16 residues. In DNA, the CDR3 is TGCGCCAGCAGTTTAACGGCTACTAGCTCCTACAATGAGCAGTTCTTC. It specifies CASSLTATSSYNEQFF. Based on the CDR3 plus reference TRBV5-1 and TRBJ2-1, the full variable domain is KAGVTQTPRYLIKTRGQQVTLSCSPISGHRSVSWYQQTPGQGLQFLFEYFSETQRNKGNFPGRFSGRQFSNSRSEMNVSTLELGDSALYLCASSLTATSSYNEQFFGPGTRLTVL.

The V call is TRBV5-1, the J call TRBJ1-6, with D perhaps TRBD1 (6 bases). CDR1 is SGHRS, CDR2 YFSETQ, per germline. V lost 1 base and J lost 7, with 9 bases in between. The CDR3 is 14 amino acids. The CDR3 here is CASSLSQGNSPLHF. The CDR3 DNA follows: TGCGCCAGCAGCTTGAGCCAGGGGAATTCACCCCTCCACTTT.

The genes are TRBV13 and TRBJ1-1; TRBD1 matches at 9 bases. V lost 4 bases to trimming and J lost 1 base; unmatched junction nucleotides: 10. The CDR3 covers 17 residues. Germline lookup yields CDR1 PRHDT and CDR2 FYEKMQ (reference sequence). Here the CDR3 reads CASSSTVPGQGNTEAFF. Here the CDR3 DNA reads TGTGCCAGCAGCTCGACTGTCCCGGGACAGGGGAACACTGAAGCTTTCTTT.

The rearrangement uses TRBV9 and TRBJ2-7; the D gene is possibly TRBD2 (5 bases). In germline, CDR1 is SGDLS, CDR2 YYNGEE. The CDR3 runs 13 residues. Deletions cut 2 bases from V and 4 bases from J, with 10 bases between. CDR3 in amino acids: CASSVAGSYEQYF. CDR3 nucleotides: TGTGCCAGCAGCGTGGCGGGTAGTTACGAGCAGTACTTC.

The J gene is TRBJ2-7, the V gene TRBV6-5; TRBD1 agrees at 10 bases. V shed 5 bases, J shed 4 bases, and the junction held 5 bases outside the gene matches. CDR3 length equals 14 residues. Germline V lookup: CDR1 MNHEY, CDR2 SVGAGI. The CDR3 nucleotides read TGTGCCAGCAGTACCGACAGGGGGCTTTACGAGCAGTACTTC. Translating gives CASSTDRGLYEQYF.

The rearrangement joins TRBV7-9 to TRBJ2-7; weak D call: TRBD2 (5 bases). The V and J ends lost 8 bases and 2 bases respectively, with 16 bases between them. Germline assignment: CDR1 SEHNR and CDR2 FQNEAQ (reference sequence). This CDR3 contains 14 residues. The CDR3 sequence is CASQVGVPPYEQYF. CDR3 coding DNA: TGTGCCAGCCAGGTCGGGGTTCCTCCCTACGAGCAGTACTTC.

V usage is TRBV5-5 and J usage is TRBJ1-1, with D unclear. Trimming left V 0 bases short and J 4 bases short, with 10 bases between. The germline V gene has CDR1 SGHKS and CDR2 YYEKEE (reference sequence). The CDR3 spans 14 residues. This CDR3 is CASSLVFGGTEAFF. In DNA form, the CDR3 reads TGTGCCAGCAGCTTGGTATTCGGTGGCACTGAAGCTTTCTTT.

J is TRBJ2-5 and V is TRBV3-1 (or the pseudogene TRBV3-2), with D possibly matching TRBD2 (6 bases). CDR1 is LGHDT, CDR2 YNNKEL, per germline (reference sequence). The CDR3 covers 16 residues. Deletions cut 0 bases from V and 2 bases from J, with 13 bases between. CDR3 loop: CASSQDEFGSQETQYF. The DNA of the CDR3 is TGTGCCAGCAGCCAAGATGAGTTCGGGAGTCAAGAGACCCAGTACTTC.

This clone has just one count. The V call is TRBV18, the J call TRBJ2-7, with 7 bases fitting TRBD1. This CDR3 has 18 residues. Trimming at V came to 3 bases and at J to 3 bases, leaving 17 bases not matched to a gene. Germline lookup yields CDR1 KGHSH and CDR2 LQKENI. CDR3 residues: CASSPKRGRRGYCYEQYF. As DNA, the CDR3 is TGTGCCAGCTCACCCAAAAGGGGGCGACGTGGTTATTGCTACGAGCAGTACTTC.